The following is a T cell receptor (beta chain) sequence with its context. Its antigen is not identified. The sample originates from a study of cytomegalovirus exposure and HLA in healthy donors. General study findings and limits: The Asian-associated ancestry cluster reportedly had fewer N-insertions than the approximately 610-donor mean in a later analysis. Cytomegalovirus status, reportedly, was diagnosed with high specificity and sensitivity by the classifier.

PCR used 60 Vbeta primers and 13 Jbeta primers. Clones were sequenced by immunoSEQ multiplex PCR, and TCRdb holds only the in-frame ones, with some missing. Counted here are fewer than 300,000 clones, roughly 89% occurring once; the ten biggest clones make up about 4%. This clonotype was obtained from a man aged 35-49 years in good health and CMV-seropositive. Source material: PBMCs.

CDR3 amino acids: CAIRGSGAEKLFF. CDR3 nucleotide sequence: TGTGCCATCAGGGGCAGTGGGGCGGAAAAACTGTTTTTT. The rearrangement links TRBV10-3 to TRBJ1-4; the D gene is possibly TRBD1 (5 bases). Trimming left V 6 bases short and J 8 bases short, with 13 bases between. CDR3 length: 13 amino acids. In germline, CDR1 is ENHRY, CDR2 SYGVKD.